This TCR beta chain was sequenced during a study of spatial heterogeneity in lung cancer. Looking at the study overall: Combinations of a unique TCR and a UMI were tallied in raw reads, and on average each appeared more than ten times.

Regarding time point: blood at routine non-recurrence follow-up after resection. This clonotype has a count of ten or more. Carried by each TCR cDNA molecule was a unique molecular identifier. Via MiXCR, TCRdb re-called the 5' RACE reads, giving one row per CDR3 protein. The data show roughly 46,000 distinct CDR3 sequences, 12% seen once. The CDR3 runs to 12 residues. Germline CDR1 is SGHDT and CDR2 is YYEEEE. Trimming cost V 0 bases and J 7 bases, with 7 bases left between them. The sequences come from PBMCs, collected at follow-up. The chain joins TRBV5-6 to TRBJ2-5; no definite D call. The receptor was derived from a male donor with early-stage non-small cell lung cancer. The CDR3: CASSLAAGTQYF. CDR3 coding DNA: TGTGCCAGCAGCTTGGCTGCTGGGACCCAGTACTTC.